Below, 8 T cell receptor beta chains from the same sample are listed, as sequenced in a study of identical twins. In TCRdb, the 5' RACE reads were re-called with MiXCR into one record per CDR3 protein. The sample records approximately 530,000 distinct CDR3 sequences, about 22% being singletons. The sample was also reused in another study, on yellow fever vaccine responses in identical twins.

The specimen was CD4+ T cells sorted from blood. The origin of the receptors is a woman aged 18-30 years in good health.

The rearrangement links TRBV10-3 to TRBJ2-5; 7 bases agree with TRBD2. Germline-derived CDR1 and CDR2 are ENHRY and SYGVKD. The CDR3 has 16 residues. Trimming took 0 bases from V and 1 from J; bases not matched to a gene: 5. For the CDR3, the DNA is TGTGCCATCAGTGAGTCGTTGTCTAGCGGCCAAGAGACCCAGTACTTC. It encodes CAISESLSSGQETQYF.

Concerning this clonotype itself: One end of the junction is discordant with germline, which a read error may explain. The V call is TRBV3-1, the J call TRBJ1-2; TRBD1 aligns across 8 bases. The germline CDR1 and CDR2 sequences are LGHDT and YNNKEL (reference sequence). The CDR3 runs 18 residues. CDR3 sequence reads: CTSSHRALGQGRHYGYTF. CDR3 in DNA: TGTACCAGCAGCCATAGGGCCCTCGGACAGGGCAGGCACTATGGCTACACCTTC.

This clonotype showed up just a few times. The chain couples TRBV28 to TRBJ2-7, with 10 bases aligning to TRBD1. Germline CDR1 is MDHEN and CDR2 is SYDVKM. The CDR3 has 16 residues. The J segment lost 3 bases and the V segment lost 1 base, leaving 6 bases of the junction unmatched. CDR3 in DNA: TGTGCCAGCAGTTTATCCGGACAGGGGGTGTTCTACGAGCAGTACGTC. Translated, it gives CASSLSGQGVFYEQYV.

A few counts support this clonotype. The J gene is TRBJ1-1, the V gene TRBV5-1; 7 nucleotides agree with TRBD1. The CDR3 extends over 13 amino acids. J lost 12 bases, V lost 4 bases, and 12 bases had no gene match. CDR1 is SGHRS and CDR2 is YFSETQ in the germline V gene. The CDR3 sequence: CASSRGQDFTPFF. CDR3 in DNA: TGCGCCAGCAGCCGTGGACAGGACTTTACGCCTTTCTTT.

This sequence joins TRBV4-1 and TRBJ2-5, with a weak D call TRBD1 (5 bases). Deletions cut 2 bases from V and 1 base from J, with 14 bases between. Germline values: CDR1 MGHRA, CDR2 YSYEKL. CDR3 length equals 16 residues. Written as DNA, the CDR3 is TGCGCCAGCAGCCAAAATGGGGCAGGCCTCCAAGAGACCCAGTACTTC. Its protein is CASSQNGAGLQETQYF.

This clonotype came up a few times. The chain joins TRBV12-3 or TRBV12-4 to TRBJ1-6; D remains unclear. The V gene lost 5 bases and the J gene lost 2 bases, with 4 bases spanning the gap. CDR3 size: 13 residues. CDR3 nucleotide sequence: TGTGCCAGCAGTGTGACCTATAATTCACCCCTCCACTTT. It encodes CASSVTYNSPLHF.

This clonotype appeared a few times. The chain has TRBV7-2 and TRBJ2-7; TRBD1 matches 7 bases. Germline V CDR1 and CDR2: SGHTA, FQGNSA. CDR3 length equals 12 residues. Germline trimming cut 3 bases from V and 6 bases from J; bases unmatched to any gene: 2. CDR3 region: CASSFRGFEQYF. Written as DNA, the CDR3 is TGTGCCAGCAGCTTCAGGGGGTTCGAGCAGTACTTC.

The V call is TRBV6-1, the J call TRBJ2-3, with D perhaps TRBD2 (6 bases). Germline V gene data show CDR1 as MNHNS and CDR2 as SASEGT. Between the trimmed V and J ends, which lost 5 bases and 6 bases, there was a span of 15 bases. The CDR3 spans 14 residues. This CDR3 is CASSRAGGPDTQYF. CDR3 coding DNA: TGTGCCAGCAGTCGCGCCGGGGGTCCGGATACGCAGTATTTT.